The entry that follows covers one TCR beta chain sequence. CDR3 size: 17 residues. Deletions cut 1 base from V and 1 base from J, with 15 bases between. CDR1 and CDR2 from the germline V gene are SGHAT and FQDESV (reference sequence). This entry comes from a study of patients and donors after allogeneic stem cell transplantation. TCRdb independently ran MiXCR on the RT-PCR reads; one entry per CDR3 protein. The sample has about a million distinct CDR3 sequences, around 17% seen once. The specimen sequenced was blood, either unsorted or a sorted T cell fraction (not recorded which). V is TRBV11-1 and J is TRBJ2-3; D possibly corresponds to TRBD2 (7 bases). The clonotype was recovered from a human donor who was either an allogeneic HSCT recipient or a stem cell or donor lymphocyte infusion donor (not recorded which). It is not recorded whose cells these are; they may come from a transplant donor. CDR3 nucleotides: TGTGCCAGCAGCTTAGTACTCGCGGGGGCGGGCACAGATACGCAGTATTTT. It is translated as CASSLVLAGAGTDTQYF.